Below, 16 T cell receptor beta chains from the same sample are listed, as sequenced in a study of human T cells and chemical hapten exposure (dated by TCRdb to the early 2020s). Library creation used RACE. Sequencing took place on a NextSeq 500. In-frame beta chains were kept once TCRdb had trimmed the public reads at Q25 with fastp and called clones with MiXCR. A single entry per CDR3 protein holds the most common genes and DNA from its merged rows. In this sample the table shows some 400,000 distinct CDR3 sequences, approximately 4.4% of which occur a single time. The ten most abundant clones make up 2% to 2.5% of the sample. The time point label for this specimen denotes: patch test 1, 2 weeks after DPC sensitization. In light of the paper, this sample's treatment or condition label describes: therapeutic diphenylcyclopropenone sensitization with weekly scalp DPC. Source: whole blood, taken in connection with sensitization to the hapten diphenylcyclopropenone (DPC). Receptors originate from a woman between 50 and 59 years old with alopecia areata. Some clones in this sample may be carry-over from other donors' samples.

This clonotype came up a few times. The chain combines TRBV5-6 with TRBJ2-3; D remains unclear. Germline V gene sequence: CDR1 SGHDT, CDR2 YYEEEE. The CDR3 length is 12 residues. Trimming shortened V by 0 bases and J by 11 bases, and 10 bases separated the two germline ends. CDR3 nucleotides: TGTGCCAGCAGCTTGGGGTCGATAGAGCAGTATTTT. Translating it yields CASSLGSIEQYF.

This clonotype was counted many times. The chain uses TRBV5-1 and TRBJ1-5, with unresolved D. This CDR3 is 14 amino acids long. Between the trimmed V and J ends, which lost 2 bases and 3 bases, there was a span of 9 bases. CDR1 is SGHRS and CDR2 is YFSETQ in the germline V gene. As DNA, the CDR3 is TGCGCCAGCAGCTTAAACGGGATCAATCAGCCCCAGCATTTT. Translated, it gives CASSLNGINQPQHF.

This clonotype was found a few times. The genes are TRBV2 and TRBJ2-1; 7 bases are a match to TRBD1. This CDR3 has 15 residues. CDR1 is SNHLY and CDR2 is FYNNEI in the germline V gene. V dropped 3 bases and J dropped 0; count of bases not matched to a gene: 2. The CDR3 sequence: CASSEGTDSYNEQFF. The DNA of the CDR3 is TGTGCCAGCAGTGAGGGGACAGACTCCTACAATGAGCAGTTCTTC.

This clonotype was picked up many times. The CDR3 region is CAWSYRDGGQFF. The CDR3 DNA is TGTGCCTGGAGTTACCGGGACGGAGGGCAGTTCTTC. This chain links TRBV30 with TRBJ2-1; TRBD1 or TRBD2 may be the D gene (5 bases each). Trimming cost V 2 bases and J 12 bases, with 14 bases left between them. CDR1 and CDR2 (germline): GTSNPN, SVGIG (reference sequence). This CDR3 contains 12 residues. The full variable domain, its missing parts supplied by reference TRBV30 and TRBJ2-1, is SQTIHQWPATLVQPVGSPLSLECTVEGTSNPNLYWYRQAAGRGLQLLFYSVGIGQISSEVPQNLSASRPQDRQFILSSKKLLLSDSGFYLCAWSYRDGGQFFGPGTRLTVL.

This clonotype was counted at least ten times. The J gene is TRBJ1-4, the V gene TRBV2; no firm D call. Germline V gene data show CDR1 as SNHLY and CDR2 as FYNNEI. The germline V and J ends were trimmed by 3 bases and 11 bases, with 16 bases remaining between them. The CDR3 sequence is 14 residues long. The chain's CDR3 is CASSEEAVSGKLFF. The CDR3 DNA sequence: TGTGCCAGCAGTGAGGAAGCAGTGAGTGGGAAACTGTTTTTT.

V is TRBV5-5 and J is TRBJ1-1, with D uncertain. This CDR3 has 13 residues. The V end lost 9 bases, the J end lost 3 bases, and 15 bases lay between the germline ends. Germline CDR1 SGHKS, CDR2 YYEKEE (reference sequence). The CDR3 sequence is CATKRAGDTEAFF. DNA for the CDR3: TGTGCCACCAAACGGGCTGGGGACACTGAAGCTTTCTTT.

Ten or more counts support this clonotype. J is TRBJ2-2 and V is TRBV20-1; TRBD2 matches 10 bases. The CDR3 runs to 18 residues. Germline CDR1 and CDR2: DFQATT and SNEGSKA (reference sequence). J gave up 4 bases and V 1 base, and 12 bases lay outside the gene matches. CDR3: CSARGRLAGAPSTGELFF. CDR3 bases: TGCAGTGCTAGAGGGAGGCTAGCGGGAGCCCCGAGCACCGGGGAGCTGTTTTTT.

The rearrangement uses TRBV20-1 and TRBJ2-6; D unresolved. Germline V gene sequence: CDR1 DFQATT, CDR2 SNEGSKA (reference sequence). Trimming removed 5 bases from V and 0 bases from J, with 11 bases in between. The CDR3 totals 15 residues. The CDR3: CSAPPTGSGANVLTF. DNA for the CDR3: TGCAGTGCTCCCCCGACCGGCTCTGGGGCCAACGTCCTGACTTTC.

Ten or more counts support this clonotype. V gene TRBV6-1 combines with J gene TRBJ2-3, with 9 bases matching TRBD2. With V trimmed by 6 bases and J by 2 bases, 15 bases remained unmatched. The germline V gene encodes CDR1 MNHNS and CDR2 SASEGT. The CDR3 extends over 18 amino acids. The CDR3 loop is CASSPLGGRGGLTDTQYF. Written as DNA, the CDR3 is TGTGCCAGCAGCCCCCTCGGAGGGCGGGGGGGACTCACAGATACGCAGTATTTT.

This clonotype turned up a few times. The rearrangement joins TRBV28 to TRBJ2-6, with unresolved D. The CDR3 has 15 residues. The ends were cut back, 6 bases at V and 4 bases at J, with 13 bases in the middle. Germline CDR1 is MDHEN and CDR2 is SYDVKM. The CDR3 spells CASRADKAGANVLTF. CDR3 sequence (DNA): TGTGCCAGCAGGGCAGACAAGGCAGGGGCCAACGTCCTGACTTTC.

This clonotype has a count of ten or more. The chain combines TRBV5-1 with TRBJ2-3; 9 nucleotides agree with TRBD2. The CDR3 runs to 16 residues. Germline V gene sequence: CDR1 SGHRS, CDR2 YFSETQ. With V trimmed by 3 bases and J by 3 bases, 8 bases remained unmatched. The CDR3 here is CASSSPLAGITDTQYF. CDR3 DNA sequence: TGCGCCAGCAGCTCGCCGCTAGCGGGGATTACAGATACGCAGTATTTT. The complete variable domain, with remaining parts taken from reference TRBV5-1 and TRBJ2-3, reads KAGVTQTPRYLIKTRGQQVTLSCSPISGHRSVSWYQQTPGQGLQFLFEYFSETQRNKGNFPGRFSGRQFSNSRSEMNVSTLELGDSALYLCASSSPLAGITDTQYFGPGTRLTVL.

This clonotype was counted ten times or more. The chain employs TRBV7-6 and TRBJ2-2; no firm D call. The germline gives CDR1 SGHVS, CDR2 FNYEAQ. Between the trimmed V and J ends, which lost 1 base and 0 bases, there was a span of 12 bases. The CDR3 covers 17 residues. CDR3 nucleotides: TGTGCCAGCAGCTTAGGGGCGAGATACCCGAACACCGGGGAGCTGTTTTTT. Translated: CASSLGARYPNTGELFF.

This clonotype was detected many times. The gene calls are TRBV10-1 and TRBJ1-1; 9 nucleotides agree with TRBD1. This CDR3 has 14 amino acids. Germline CDR1 WNHNN, CDR2 SYGVQD (reference sequence). The J segment lost 2 bases and the V segment lost 5 bases, leaving 3 bases of the junction unmatched. The CDR3 DNA reads TGCGCCAGCAGTACGACAGGGGGAAACACTGAAGCTTTCTTT. This encodes CASSTTGGNTEAFF.

This clonotype was seen ten or more times. This chain joins TRBV29-1 and TRBJ1-3; D unclear. The CDR3 contains 16 residues. V lost 0 bases, J lost 4 bases, and 16 bases lay in between. Germline V gene sequence: CDR1 SQVTM, CDR2 ANQGSEA. CDR3 in DNA: TGCAGCGTTGAAGAGGGCCCGAGGGTATACGGAAACACCATATATTTT. It yields the protein CSVEEGPRVYGNTIYF.

There are many counts of this clonotype. This rearrangement joins TRBV3-1 to TRBJ2-2; a weak D match, TRBD2 (6 bases). V was cut by 3 bases and J by 4 bases, with 15 bases left in between. Per germline, CDR1 LGHDT and CDR2 YNNKEL (reference sequence). This CDR3 has 16 amino acids. The CDR3, as DNA: TGTGCCAGCAGCCACCGAGCGGGTACGGTCACCGGGGAGCTGTTTTTT. This gives the protein CASSHRAGTVTGELFF.

This clonotype has at least ten counts. This sequence joins TRBV20-1 and TRBJ2-1, with TRBD2 identical over 12 bases. Germline CDR1 is DFQATT and CDR2 is SNEGSKA (reference sequence). V was pared by 4 bases and J by 12 bases, with 10 bases of the junction left unmatched. This CDR3 has 14 amino acids. The CDR3 nucleotides read TGCAGTGCTATACGGACTAGCGGGGCCTCTGGGCAGTTCTTC. Protein product: CSAIRTSGASGQFF.